This T cell receptor beta chain was identified during a study of T cell responses to AZD1222 COVID-19 vaccine. Points from the study as a whole: Reportedly, nearly half the spike-specific TCRs target unmutated variant regions. Donors skewed white British and female; clonal diversity was possibly underestimated.

Generated by immunoSEQ multiplex PCR, the TCRdb table keeps only in-frame clones and is missing some. The sample includes about 69,000 clones, about nine tenths of them seen just once. With regard to this clone: Antigen unknown.

This CDR3 contains 16 residues. In germline, CDR1 is MNHEY, CDR2 SVGAGI. The germline V and J ends were trimmed by 0 bases and 0 bases, with 12 bases remaining between them. The sequencing used peripheral blood, collected on day 0 of AZD1222 vaccination. The sequence was obtained from an adult in good health. This chain connects TRBV6-5 to TRBJ2-7; D gene ambiguous. DNA for the CDR3: TGTGCCAGCAGTTACTCAGGCGCGTTGAGCTCCTACGAGCAGTACTTC. This gives the protein CASSYSGALSSYEQYF.